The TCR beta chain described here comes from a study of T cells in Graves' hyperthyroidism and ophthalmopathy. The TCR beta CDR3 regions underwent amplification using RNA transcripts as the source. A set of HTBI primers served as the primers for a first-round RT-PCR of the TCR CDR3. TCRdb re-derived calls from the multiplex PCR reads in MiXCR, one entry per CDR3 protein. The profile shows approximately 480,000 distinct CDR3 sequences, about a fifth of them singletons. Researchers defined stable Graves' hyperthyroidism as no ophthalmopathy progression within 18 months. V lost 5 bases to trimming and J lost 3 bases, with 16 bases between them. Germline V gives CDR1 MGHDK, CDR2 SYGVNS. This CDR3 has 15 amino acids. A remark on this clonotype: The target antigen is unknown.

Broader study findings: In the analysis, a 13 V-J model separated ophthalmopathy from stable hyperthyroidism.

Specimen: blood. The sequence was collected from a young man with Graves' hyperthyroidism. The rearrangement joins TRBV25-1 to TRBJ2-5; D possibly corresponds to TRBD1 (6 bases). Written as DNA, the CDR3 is TGTGCCAGCAGTTCCCCGGACAGAACGGAAGAGACCCAGTACTTC. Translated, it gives CASSSPDRTEETQYF.